The clone carrying this TCR beta chain was seen a few times. Its target is not known. These data originate in a study of post-analysis software for immune sequencing data. The length of the CDR3 is 15 residues. Germline loops: CDR1 KGHDR, CDR2 SFDVKD. The V gene end was trimmed by 4 bases and the J gene end by 3 bases; junction bases not matched to a gene: 6. Study-wide results and limits: Strong co-clustering by F measure was evident for samples that had been prepared in the same batch. Four or five TRBV segments were more frequent in patients than controls; TRBV5-6, TRBV5-1 and TRBV20-1 belonged to this group.

Prepared TCR beta cDNA libraries contained unique molecular identifiers. TCRdb reprocessed the PCR reads with MiXCR, giving one entry per CDR3 protein. The table lists hundreds of thousands of distinct CDR3 sequences, 44% of them singletons. The receptor comes from a girl aged 5 to 17 with multiple sclerosis. Sequenced material: blood. V and J are TRBV24-1 and TRBJ2-7, with TRBD1 identical over 9 bases. CDR3 residues: CATSDPRDRVYEQYF. CDR3 DNA: TGTGCCACCAGTGACCCGAGGGACAGGGTCTACGAGCAGTACTTC.